The 10 T cell receptor beta chains in this list originate from one sample, sequenced in a study of blood T cells in healthy people across ages. Primed by a sample-barcoded 5' primer and a J-beta primer mix, a second PCR proceeded for roughly 7 to 11 cycles. TCRdb used MiXCR to reprocess the 5' RACE reads, holding one entry per CDR3 protein. The sample consists of approximately 960,000 distinct CDR3 sequences, about 27% of them appearing once. This sample was also put to use in a study of T cells of mothers and their children.

Sequenced material: blood. The receptors were sampled from a middle-aged woman in good health.

The gene calls are TRBV4-1 and TRBJ2-6, with TRBD1 matching over 7 bases. With V trimmed by 4 bases and J by 0 bases, 9 bases remained unmatched. This CDR3 contains 18 residues. Germline lookup yields CDR1 MGHRA and CDR2 YSYEKL. CDR3 DNA: TGCGCCAGCAGCCCTAGGGACAGTCGGATCTCTGGGGCCAACGTCCTGACTTTC. Its translation: CASSPRDSRISGANVLTF.

In this sample, this clonotype turned up many times. The chain links TRBV10-3 to TRBJ2-7, with 9 bases matching TRBD1. The CDR3 is 14 residues long. Per the germline V gene, CDR1 is ENHRY and CDR2 is SYGVKD. Unmatched junction bases numbered 4, after V lost 6 bases and J lost 1 base. CDR3 protein: CAIRKTGGSYEQYF. In DNA, the CDR3 is TGTGCCATCAGAAAGACAGGGGGATCCTACGAGCAGTACTTC.

This chain joins TRBV4-1 and TRBJ1-5; D possibly corresponds to TRBD1 (6 bases). Germline assignment: CDR1 MGHRA and CDR2 YSYEKL. V was clipped by 3 bases and J by 7 bases, with 13 bases between them. The CDR3 sequence is 14 residues long. The CDR3 here is CASSHERDNQPQHF. The CDR3 bases are TGCGCCAGCAGCCACGAGCGGGACAACCAGCCCCAGCATTTT.

Concerning this clonotype: A much more abundant neighbour one base away suggests this may be a read error. Likely a read error: the CDR3 ends without its conserved phenylalanine or tryptophan. This chain links TRBV12-3 or TRBV12-4 with TRBJ2-4, with 13 positions matching TRBD2. Gene TRBJ2-7 matches the end of the DNA better, so the J call may be wrong. The CDR3 consists of 15 residues. The CDR3 is CASSRTSGGLSEQYL. In nucleotides, the CDR3 is TGTGCCAGCAGTCGGACTAGCGGGGGCTTAAGCGAGCAGTACTTA.

This clonotype was seen a handful of times. V usage is TRBV29-1 and J usage is TRBJ1-1; D is uncertain. CDR1 is SQVTM and CDR2 is ANQGSEA in the germline V gene. This CDR3 has 13 amino acids. V lost 3 bases and J lost 1, with 9 bases in between. CDR3 loop: CSVEEHQNTEAFF. The CDR3 DNA is TGCAGCGTTGAGGAACACCAGAACACTGAAGCTTTCTTT.

There are many counts of this clonotype. The chain is built from TRBV7-2 and TRBJ2-6, with D uncertain. Germline CDR1 and CDR2: SGHTA and FQGNSA. The germline V and J ends were trimmed by 2 bases and 0 bases, with 8 bases remaining between them. The CDR3 length is 16 residues. CDR3 region: CASSLTVISGANVLTF. CDR3 bases: TGTGCCAGCAGCTTAACCGTTATCTCTGGGGCCAACGTCCTGACTTTC.

This clonotype was seen many times. This chain joins TRBV18 and TRBJ2-7, with D maybe TRBD2 (5 bases). Between the trimmed V and J ends, which lost 3 bases and 5 bases, there was a span of 11 bases. The CDR3 runs 13 residues. CDR1 and CDR2 from the germline V gene are KGHSH and LQKENI. For the CDR3, the DNA is TGTGCCAGCTCACCGAGGGCAGTTGACGAGCAGTACTTC. It codes for CASSPRAVDEQYF.

This clonotype has just a few counts. The J gene is TRBJ1-5, the V gene TRBV7-2; TRBD1 is a possible D gene (5 bases). Per the germline V gene, CDR1 is SGHTA and CDR2 is FQGNSA. The CDR3 is made up of 14 amino acids. V lost 5 bases, J lost 3 bases, and 11 bases lay in between. The CDR3 DNA is TGTGCCAGCAGCGCGGGGCAGGTCAATCAGCCCCAGCATTTT. It yields the protein CASSAGQVNQPQHF.

This clonotype was counted between two and nine times. This rearrangement joins TRBV4-1 to TRBJ1-1; no clear D gene. The CDR3 runs to 16 residues. CDR1 is MGHRA, CDR2 YSYEKL, per germline. The germline V and J ends were trimmed by 1 base and 4 bases, with 16 bases remaining between them. The CDR3 sequence is CASSQGRYVAGTEAFF. In nucleotides, the CDR3 is TGCGCCAGCAGCCAAGGGCGTTACGTAGCGGGCACTGAAGCTTTCTTT.

The chain carries TRBV5-1 and TRBJ1-1; 8 bases are shared with TRBD1. The CDR3 is 16 residues long. The germline CDR1 and CDR2 sequences are SGHRS and YFSETQ. V lost 4 bases to trimming and J lost 1 base; unmatched junction nucleotides: 9. CDR3 sequence (DNA): TGCGCCAGCAGCGCATTACTTGGACAGGGGAACACTGAAGCTTTCTTT. It is translated as CASSALLGQGNTEAFF.